The source of this T cell receptor (beta chain) is a study of cytomegalovirus exposure and HLA in healthy donors. Study-wide findings and caveats: For cytomegalovirus status, the classifier reportedly gave diagnoses with high specificity and sensitivity. The study labeled fewer than 200 TCR beta chains cytomegalovirus-associated. Prediction of most subjects' HLA-A and HLA-B alleles by TCR beta sequences was reportedly accurate. In vitro, a few CMV-associated chains proved specific for CMV antigens.

Only one count was recorded for this clone. Its antigen is undetermined. The PCR made use of 60 Vbeta and 13 Jbeta primers. This table comes from immunoSEQ multiplex PCR, and its TCRdb copy is limited to in-frame clones, with some not included. The table shows roughly 160,000 clones, with more than 75% occurring only once. The receptor's source is a man aged 18 to 29 in good health and CMV-seropositive. Sequenced input: PBMCs.

CDR3 region: CASSWTTELYGYTF. The CDR3 coding sequence is TGTGCCAGCAGTTGGACAACGGAACTCTATGGCTACACCTTC. V gene TRBV28 combines with J gene TRBJ1-2; TRBD1 might be the D (5 bases). Trimming pared 4 bases from V and 4 bases from J, leaving 13 bases between. The CDR3 is made up of 14 amino acids. Germline V gives CDR1 MDHEN, CDR2 SYDVKM.